The entry that follows covers one TCR beta chain sequence. One end of the junction does not line up with germline, which may come from a read error. Three rounds of nested PCR, following a modified ARM-PCR protocol, produced the TCRbeta library. One entry per CDR3 protein results from TCRdb running MiXCR on the multiplex PCR reads. Here the sample spans about 93,000 distinct CDR3 sequences, 65% to 75% being singletons. The germline V gene encodes CDR1 MNHNY and CDR2 SVGAGI (reference sequence). The CDR3 spans 14 residues. RNA was extracted from bulk tissue without any cell sorting. The data originate from a study of tumor and adjacent non-tumor tissue in lung cancer.

This sequence was found in a man in his 60s with non-small cell lung cancer. The V gene is TRBV6-6, the J gene TRBJ2-7, with a weak D call TRBD1 (6 bases). The sequenced material came from lung tumor tissue. The CDR3 is CAGSHNRVTYEQYF. The CDR3 region has the DNA TGTGCCGGCAGTCACAACAGGGTAACCTACGAGCAGTACTTC.